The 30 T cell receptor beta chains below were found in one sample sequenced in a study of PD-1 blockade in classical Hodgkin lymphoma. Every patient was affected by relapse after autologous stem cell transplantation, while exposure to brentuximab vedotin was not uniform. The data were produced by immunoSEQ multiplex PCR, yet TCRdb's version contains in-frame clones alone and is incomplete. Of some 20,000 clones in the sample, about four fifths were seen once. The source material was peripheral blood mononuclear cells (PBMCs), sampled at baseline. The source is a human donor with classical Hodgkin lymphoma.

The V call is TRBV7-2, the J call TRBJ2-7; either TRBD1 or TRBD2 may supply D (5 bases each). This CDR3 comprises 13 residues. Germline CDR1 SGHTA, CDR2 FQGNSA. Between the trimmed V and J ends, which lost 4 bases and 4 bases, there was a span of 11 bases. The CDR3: CASSYRDGYEQYF. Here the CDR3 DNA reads TGTGCCAGCAGCTACCGGGACGGATACGAGCAGTACTTC. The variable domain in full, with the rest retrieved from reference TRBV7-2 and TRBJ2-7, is GAGVSQSPSNKVTEKGKDVELRCDPISGHTALYWYRQSLGQGLEFLIYFQGNSAPDKSGLPSDRFSAERTGGSVSTLTIQRTQQEDSAVYLCASSYRDGYEQYFGPGTRLTVT.

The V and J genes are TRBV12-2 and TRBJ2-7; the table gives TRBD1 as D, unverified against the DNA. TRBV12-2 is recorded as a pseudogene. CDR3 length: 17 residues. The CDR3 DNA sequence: TGTGCAAGTCGCTTAGGGGACAGGTGCGGAATACCCTACGAGCAGTACTTC. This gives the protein CASRLGDRCGIPYEQYF.

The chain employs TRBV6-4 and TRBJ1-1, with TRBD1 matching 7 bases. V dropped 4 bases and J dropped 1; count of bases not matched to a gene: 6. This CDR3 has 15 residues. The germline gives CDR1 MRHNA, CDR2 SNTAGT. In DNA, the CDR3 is TGTGCCAGCAGTGTAAAGTGGACAGGGAACACTGAAGCTTTCTTT. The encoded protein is CASSVKWTGNTEAFF.

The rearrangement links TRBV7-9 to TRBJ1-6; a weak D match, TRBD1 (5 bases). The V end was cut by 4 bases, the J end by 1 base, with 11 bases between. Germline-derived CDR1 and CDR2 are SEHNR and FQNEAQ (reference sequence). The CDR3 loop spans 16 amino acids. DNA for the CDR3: TGTGCCAGCAGCTCCCGTAGGGGATCCTATAATTCACCCCTCCACTTT. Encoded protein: CASSSRRGSYNSPLHF.

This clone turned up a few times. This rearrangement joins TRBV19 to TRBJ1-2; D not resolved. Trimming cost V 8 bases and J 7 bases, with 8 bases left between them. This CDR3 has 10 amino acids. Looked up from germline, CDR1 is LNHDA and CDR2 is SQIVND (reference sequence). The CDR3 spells CASGRSGYTF. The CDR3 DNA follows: TGTGCCAGTGGGCGGAGTGGCTACACCTTC. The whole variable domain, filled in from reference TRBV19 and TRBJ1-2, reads DGGITQSPKYLFRKEGQNVTLSCEQNLNHDAMYWYRQDPGQGLRLIYYSQIVNDFQKGDIAEGYSVSREKKESFPLTVTSAQKNPTAFYLCASGRSGYTFGSGTRLTVV.

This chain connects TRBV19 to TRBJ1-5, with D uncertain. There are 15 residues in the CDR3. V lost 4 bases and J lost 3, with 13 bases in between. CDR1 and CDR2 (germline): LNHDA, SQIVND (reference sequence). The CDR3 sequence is CASSKRTALNQPQHF. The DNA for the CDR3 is TGTGCCAGTAGTAAGCGTACAGCGCTCAATCAGCCCCAGCATTTT.

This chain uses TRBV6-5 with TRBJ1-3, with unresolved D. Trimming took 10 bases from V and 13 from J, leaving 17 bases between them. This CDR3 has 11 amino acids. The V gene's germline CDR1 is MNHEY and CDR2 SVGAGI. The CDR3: CATEDRLGIYF. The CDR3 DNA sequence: TGTGCCACCGAGGACCGGCTCGGTATATATTTT.

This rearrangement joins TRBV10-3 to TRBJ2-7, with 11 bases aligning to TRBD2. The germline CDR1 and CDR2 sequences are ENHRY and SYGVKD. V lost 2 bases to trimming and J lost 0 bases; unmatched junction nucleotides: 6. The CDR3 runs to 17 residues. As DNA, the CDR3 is TGTGCCATCAGTGAGGGACTAGCGGGTTCTCTCTCCTACGAGCAGTACTTC. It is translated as CAISEGLAGSLSYEQYF.

In DNA, the CDR3 is TGTGCCAGCAGTTTCTCCCCGGGACAGACCTACGAGCAGTACTTC. This translates into CASSFSPGQTYEQYF. The V gene is TRBV28, the J gene TRBJ2-7; 7 bases line up with TRBD1. Trimming cost V 3 bases and J 2 bases; bases outside gene matches: 7. This CDR3 is built from 15 residues. Germline-derived CDR1 and CDR2 are MDHEN and SYDVKM. Based on the CDR3 plus reference TRBV28 and TRBJ2-7, the full variable domain is DVKVTQSSRYLVKRTGEKVFLECVQDMDHENMFWYRQDPGLGLRLIYFSYDVKMKEKGDIPEGYSVSREKKERFSLILESASTNQTSMYLCASSFSPGQTYEQYFGPGTRLTVT.

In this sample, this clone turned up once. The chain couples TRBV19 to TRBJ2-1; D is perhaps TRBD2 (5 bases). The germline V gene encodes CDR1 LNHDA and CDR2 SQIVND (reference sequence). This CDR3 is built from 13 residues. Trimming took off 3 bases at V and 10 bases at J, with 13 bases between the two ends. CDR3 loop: CASSIGTRREQFF. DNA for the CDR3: TGTGCCAGTAGTATCGGCACTAGGAGGGAGCAGTTCTTC.

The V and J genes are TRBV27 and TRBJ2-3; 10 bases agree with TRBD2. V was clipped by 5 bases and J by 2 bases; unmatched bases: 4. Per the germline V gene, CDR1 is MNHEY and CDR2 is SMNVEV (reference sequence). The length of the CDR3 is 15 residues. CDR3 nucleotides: TGTGCCAGCAGTCTAGCGGGGGCGAACACAGATACGCAGTATTTT. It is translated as CASSLAGANTDTQYF.

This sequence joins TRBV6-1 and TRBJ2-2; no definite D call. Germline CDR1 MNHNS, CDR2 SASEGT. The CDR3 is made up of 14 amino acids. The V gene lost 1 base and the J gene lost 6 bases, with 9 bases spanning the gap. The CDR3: CASSEGPYAGELFF. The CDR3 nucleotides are TGTGCCAGCAGTGAAGGACCCTACGCCGGGGAGCTGTTTTTT.

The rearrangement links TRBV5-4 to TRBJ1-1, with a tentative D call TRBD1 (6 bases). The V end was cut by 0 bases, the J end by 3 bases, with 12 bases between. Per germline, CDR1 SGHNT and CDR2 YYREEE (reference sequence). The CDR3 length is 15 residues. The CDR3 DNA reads TGTGCCAGCAGCTTGGCGGGGGGCTTGGACACTGAAGCTTTCTTT. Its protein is CASSLAGGLDTEAFF.

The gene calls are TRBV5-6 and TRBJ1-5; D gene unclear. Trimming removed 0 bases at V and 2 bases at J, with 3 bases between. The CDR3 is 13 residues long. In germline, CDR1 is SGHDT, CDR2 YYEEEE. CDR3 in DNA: TGTGCCAGCAGCTTGGCCCGCAATCAGCCCCAGCATTTT. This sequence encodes CASSLARNQPQHF.

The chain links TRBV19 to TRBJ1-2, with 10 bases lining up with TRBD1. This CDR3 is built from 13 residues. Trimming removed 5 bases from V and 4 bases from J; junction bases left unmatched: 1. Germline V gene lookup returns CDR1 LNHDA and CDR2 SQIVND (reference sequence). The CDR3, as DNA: TGTGCCAGTAGTCGGACAGGGGGCTATGGCTACACCTTC. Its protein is CASSRTGGYGYTF.

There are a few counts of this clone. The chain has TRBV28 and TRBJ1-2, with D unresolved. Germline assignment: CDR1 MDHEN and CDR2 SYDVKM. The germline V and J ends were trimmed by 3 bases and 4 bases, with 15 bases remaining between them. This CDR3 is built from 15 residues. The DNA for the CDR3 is TGTGCCAGCAGTTTCGGGGATGCACCTCTCTATGGCTACACCTTC. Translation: CASSFGDAPLYGYTF.

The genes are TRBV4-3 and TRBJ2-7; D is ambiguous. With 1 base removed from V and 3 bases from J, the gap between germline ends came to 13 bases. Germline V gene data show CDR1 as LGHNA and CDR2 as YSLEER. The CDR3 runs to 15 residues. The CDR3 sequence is CASSQGSHGYYEQYF. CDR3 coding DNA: TGCGCCAGCAGCCAAGGTAGTCATGGATACTACGAGCAGTACTTC.

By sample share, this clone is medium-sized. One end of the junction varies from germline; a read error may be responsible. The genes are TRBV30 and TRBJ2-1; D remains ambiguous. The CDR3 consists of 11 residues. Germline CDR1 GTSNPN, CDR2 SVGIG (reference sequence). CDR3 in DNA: TGTGCCTGGAGTTTAGTGAATGGGCAGTTCTTC. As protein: CAWSLVNGQFF.

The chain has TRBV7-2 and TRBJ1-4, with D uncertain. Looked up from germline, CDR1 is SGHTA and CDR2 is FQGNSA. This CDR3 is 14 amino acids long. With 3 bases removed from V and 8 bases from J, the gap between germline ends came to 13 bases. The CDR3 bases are TGTGCCAGCAGCTTGGACGGTGGGAGCGAAAAACTGTTTTTT. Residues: CASSLDGGSEKLFF.

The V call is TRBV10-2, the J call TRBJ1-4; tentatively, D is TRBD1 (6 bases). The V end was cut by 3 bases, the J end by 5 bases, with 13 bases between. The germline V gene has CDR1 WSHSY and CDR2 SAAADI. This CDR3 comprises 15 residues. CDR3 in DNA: TGCGCCAGCAGTGACTCCGGACAGACGAATGAAAAACTGTTTTTT. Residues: CASSDSGQTNEKLFF.

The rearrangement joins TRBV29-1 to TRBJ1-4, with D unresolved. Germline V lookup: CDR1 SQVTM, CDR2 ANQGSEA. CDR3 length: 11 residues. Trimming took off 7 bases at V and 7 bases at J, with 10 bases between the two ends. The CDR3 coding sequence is TGCAGCGCTGAGACGGTTGAAAAACTGTTTTTT. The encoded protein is CSAETVEKLFF.

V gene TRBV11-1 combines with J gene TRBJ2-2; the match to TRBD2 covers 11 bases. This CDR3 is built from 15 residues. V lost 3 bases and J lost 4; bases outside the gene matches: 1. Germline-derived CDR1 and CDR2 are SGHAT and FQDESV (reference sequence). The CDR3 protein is CASSFLAGGTGELFF. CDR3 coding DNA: TGTGCCAGCAGCTTTCTAGCGGGGGGCACCGGGGAGCTGTTTTTT.

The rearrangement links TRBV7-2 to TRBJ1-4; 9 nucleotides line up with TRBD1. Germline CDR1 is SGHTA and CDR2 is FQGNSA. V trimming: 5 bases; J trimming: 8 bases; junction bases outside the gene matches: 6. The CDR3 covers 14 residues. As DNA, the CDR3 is TGTGCCAGCAGCCAATTTGGGACAGGGGAAAAACTGTTTTTT. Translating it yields CASSQFGTGEKLFF.

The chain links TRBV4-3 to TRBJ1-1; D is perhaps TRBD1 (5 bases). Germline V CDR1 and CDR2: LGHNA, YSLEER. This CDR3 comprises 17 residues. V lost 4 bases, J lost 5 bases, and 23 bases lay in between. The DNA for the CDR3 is TGCGCCAGCAGCCCCAACGGCGGAGCGGGGCTAGGGACTGAAGCTTTCTTT. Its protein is CASSPNGGAGLGTEAFF.

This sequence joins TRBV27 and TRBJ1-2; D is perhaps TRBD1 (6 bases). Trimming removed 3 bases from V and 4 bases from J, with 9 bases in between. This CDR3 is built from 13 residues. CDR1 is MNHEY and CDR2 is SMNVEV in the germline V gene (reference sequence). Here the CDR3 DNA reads TGTGCCAGCAGTTTCCAACAGGGCTATGGCTACACCTTC. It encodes CASSFQQGYGYTF.

The CDR3 sequence is CASNQEGGADEAFF. CDR3 nucleotides: TGTGCCAGCAACCAAGAAGGGGGGGCGGATGAAGCTTTCTTT. V is TRBV5-4 and J is TRBJ1-1; D possibly corresponds to TRBD1 (6 bases). The germline gives CDR1 SGHNT, CDR2 YYREEE (reference sequence). This CDR3 is built from 14 residues. V shed 6 bases and J shed 7 bases, with 19 bases lying between them.

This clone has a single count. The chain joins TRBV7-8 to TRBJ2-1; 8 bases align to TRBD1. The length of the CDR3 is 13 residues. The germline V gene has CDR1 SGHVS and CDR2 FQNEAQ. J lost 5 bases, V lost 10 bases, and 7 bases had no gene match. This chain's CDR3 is CATRDRNNNEQFF. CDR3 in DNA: TGTGCCACCCGGGACAGGAATAACAATGAGCAGTTCTTC.

The chain's CDR3 is CASSLELSQETQYF. Here the CDR3 DNA reads TGTGCCAGCAGCTTAGAACTTTCACAAGAGACCCAGTACTTC. V and J are TRBV7-2 and TRBJ2-5; D is undetermined. The V gene's germline CDR1 is SGHTA and CDR2 FQGNSA. The germline V and J ends were trimmed by 1 base and 2 bases, with 8 bases remaining between them. The CDR3 is 14 residues long. Combining the CDR3 with reference TRBV7-2 and TRBJ2-5 gives the whole variable domain GAGVSQSPSNKVTEKGKDVELRCDPISGHTALYWYRQSLGQGLEFLIYFQGNSAPDKSGLPSDRFSAERTGGSVSTLTIQRTQQEDSAVYLCASSLELSQETQYFGPGTRLLVL.

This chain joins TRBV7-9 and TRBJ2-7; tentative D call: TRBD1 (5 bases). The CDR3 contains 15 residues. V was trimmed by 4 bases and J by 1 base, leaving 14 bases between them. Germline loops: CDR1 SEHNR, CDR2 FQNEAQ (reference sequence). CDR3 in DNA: TGTGCCAGCAGCTCTGACAGAAGTTTTTCCTACGAGCAGTACTTC. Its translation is CASSSDRSFSYEQYF.

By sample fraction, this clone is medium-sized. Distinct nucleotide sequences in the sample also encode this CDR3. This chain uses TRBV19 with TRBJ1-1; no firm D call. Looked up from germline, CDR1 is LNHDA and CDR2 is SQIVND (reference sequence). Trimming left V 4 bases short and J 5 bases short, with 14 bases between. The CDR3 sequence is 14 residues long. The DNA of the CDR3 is TGTGCCAGTAGTACGCCGGACCCTTCGACTGAAGCTTTCTTT. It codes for CASSTPDPSTEAFF.